Listed here is a single T cell receptor beta chain. The assay was immunoSEQ multiplex PCR, and TCRdb's table has in-frame clones only and misses some. The sample has over 65,000 clones, approximately 80% seen once. Patients' cancers were locally advanced or metastatic urothelial carcinomas. CDR3 length: 12 residues. Per the germline V gene, CDR1 is SGHDT and CDR2 is YYEEEE. V was pared by 2 bases and J by 6 bases, with 8 bases between. This entry belongs to a study of PD-L1 blockade in urothelial cancer. Whole-study context: T cells were recovered from blood samples at a median of roughly 150,000.

The material sequenced was PBMCs, taken around atezolizumab (anti-PD-L1) treatment. The rearrangement links TRBV5-6 to TRBJ1-2; tentative D call: TRBD1 (6 bases). The sequence derives from a man aged 70 or older with urothelial cancer. The CDR3 loop is CASSFHRDGYTF. In DNA form, the CDR3 reads TGTGCCAGCAGCTTCCACAGGGATGGCTACACCTTC.